This is a list of T cell receptor beta chains from one sample in a study of control samples from healthy donors and cancer patients. The protocol was immunoSEQ multiplex PCR, while the TCRdb copy is restricted to in-frame clones and leaves out a portion. The data contain 90,000 to 150,000 clones, approximately 88% of them seen just once; the ten biggest clones take up 3.4%. Sequenced sample: blood. The receptors come from a man aged 40-49 years in good health. The CDR3 runs from the conserved cysteine through the conserved F or W. The order of the fields is clone size, J gene, V gene, D gene, CDR3 protein, CDR3 DNA. A D gene is named only where the DNA matches it firmly. A row's size may be missing; if present it is once, few, many or a size class.

>.|TRBJ2-5|TRBV5-4|.
CASSLGSGRETQYF
TGTGCCAGCAGCTTGGGTTCAGGTCGAGAGACCCAGTACTTC
>.|TRBJ1-1|TRBV9|.
CASSVTTMNTEAFF
TGTGCCAGCAGCGTGACGACAATGAACACTGAAGCTTTCTTT
>.|TRBJ1-2|TRBV7-2|.
CASSSMGGTGYGYTF
TGTGCCAGCAGCTCGATGGGGGGAACGGGCTATGGCTACACCTTC
>.|TRBJ2-7|TRBV11-1|TRBD1
CASSPRDRGLYEQYF
TGTGCCAGCAGCCCTCGCGACAGGGGCCTCTACGAGCAGTACTTC
>.|TRBJ1-2|TRBV5-1|.
CASSQREVDGYTF
TGCGCCAGCAGCCAACGGGAGGTGGATGGCTACACCTTC
>.|TRBJ1-6|TRBV7-9|.
CASSLSDSPLHF
TGTGCCAGCAGCTTATCGGACTCACCCCTCCACTTT
>.|TRBJ2-5|TRBV7-2|TRBD2
CASSPSGGRETQYF
TGTGCCAGCAGCCCCAGCGGGGGAAGGGAGACCCAGTACTTC
>.|TRBJ1-2|TRBV10-2|TRBD1
CASSGFTGGDYGYTF
TGCGCCAGCAGTGGATTTACAGGGGGCGACTATGGCTACACCTTC
>.|TRBJ1-1|TRBV19|.
CASSITSGPYSEAFF
TGTGCCAGTAGTATAACTTCCGGGCCATACTCCGAAGCTTTCTTT
>many|TRBJ1-2|TRBV24-1|TRBD1
CATSDGAGTGSRGYTF
TGTGCCACCAGTGATGGAGCCGGGACAGGTTCTCGGGGCTACACCTTC
>.|TRBJ1-5|TRBV7-8|.
CASSAEGFSNQPQHF
TGTGCCAGCAGCGCCGAGGGCTTTAGCAATCAGCCCCAGCATTTT
>.|TRBJ2-7|TRBV7-2|.
CASSLVSGQGTRYEQYF
TGTGCCAGCAGCTTAGTATCGGGCCAGGGTACCCGCTACGAGCAGTACTTC
>.|TRBJ1-3|TRBV5-4|TRBD1
CASSEGQARGGNTIYF
TGTGCCAGCAGCGAAGGACAGGCGCGAGGTGGAAACACCATATATTTT
>once|TRBJ2-2|TRBV25-1|TRBD1
CASSPWTGPTGELFF
TGTGCCAGCAGTCCCTGGACAGGGCCCACCGGGGAGCTGTTTTTT
>.|TRBJ2-2|TRBV24-1|.
CATSDPGPTSSGELFF
TGTGCCACCAGTGACCCGGGACCCACTAGTTCCGGGGAGCTGTTTTTT
>.|TRBJ1-2|TRBV7-9|TRBD1
CASSGQGDGYTF
TGTGCCAGCAGCGGACAGGGCGATGGCTACACCTTC
>.|TRBJ2-2|TRBV6-4|.
CASSDKETGELFF
TGTGCCAGCAGTGACAAGGAGACCGGGGAGCTGTTTTTT
>.|TRBJ2-1|TRBV19|TRBD2
CASSQAGGRNEQFF
TGTGCCAGTAGTCAAGCGGGGGGCCGAAATGAGCAGTTCTTC
>.|TRBJ1-1|TRBV4-1|TRBD1
CASSQQKGQANEAFF
TGCGCCAGCAGCCAACAAAAGGGACAGGCTAATGAAGCTTTCTTT
>.|TRBJ1-5|TRBV24-1|.
CATSAGTTNQPQHF
TGTGCCACCAGTGCCGGGACAACTAATCAGCCCCAGCATTTT
>.|TRBJ2-6|TRBV11-3|.
CASSSSSGANVLTF
TGTGCCAGCAGCTCTTCCTCTGGGGCCAACGTCCTGACTTTC
>once|TRBJ2-1|TRBV29-1|TRBD1
CSSGQGARVEQFF
TGCAGCTCTGGACAGGGGGCGCGGGTTGAGCAGTTCTTC
>.|TRBJ1-5|TRBV11-2|.
CASSLVQGKYSNQPQHF
TGTGCCAGCAGCTTAGTCCAGGGGAAATATAGCAATCAGCCCCAGCATTTT
>.|TRBJ1-4|TRBV30|.
CAFRATLATNEKLFF
TGTGCCTTTCGGGCAACCCTTGCAACTAATGAAAAACTGTTTTTT
>.|TRBJ2-6|TRBV18|.
CASSTQGSGANVLTF
TGTGCCAGCTCAACACAGGGTTCCGGGGCCAACGTCCTGACTTTC
>once|TRBJ1-4|TRBV19|.
CASSILQTNEKLFF
TGTGCCAGTAGTATTCTACAAACAAATGAAAAACTGTTTTTT
>.|TRBJ2-1|TRBV30|.
CACPHRAPTNNEQFF
TGTGCCTGTCCTCACAGGGCGCCGACGAACAATGAGCAGTTCTTC
>.|TRBJ1-2|TRBV7-2|.
CASSPDTYGYTF
TGTGCCAGCAGCCCGGACACCTATGGCTACACCTTC
>.|TRBJ1-5|TRBV6-6|.
CASSYLQGFSNQPQHF
TGTGCCAGCAGTTATCTACAGGGATTCAGCAATCAGCCCCAGCATTTT
>once|TRBJ1-3|TRBV7-9|.
CASSSSGTSGNTIYF
TGTGCCAGCAGCAGCTCCGGGACCTCTGGAAACACCATATATTTT
>.|TRBJ1-2|TRBV7-9|TRBD1
CASRPGTVNYGYTF
TGTGCCAGCAGACCTGGGACAGTGAACTATGGCTACACCTTC
>.|TRBJ2-7|TRBV9|.
CASSVDGTAGSYF
TGTGCCAGCAGCGTGGACGGGACGGCGGGGTCGTACTTC
>once|TRBJ2-7|TRBV6-7|TRBD2
CATSQGRGAYEQYF
TGTGCCACCAGTCAGGGGCGGGGGGCCTACGAGCAGTACTTC
>.|TRBJ2-1|TRBV5-1|TRBD2
CASSFAGGTYNEQFF
TGCGCCAGCAGCTTTGCGGGGGGGACCTACAATGAGCAGTTCTTC
>.|TRBJ1-1|TRBV18|TRBD1
CASSRTGQGDTEAFF
TGTGCCAGCTCACGAACGGGACAGGGTGACACTGAAGCTTTCTTT
>once|TRBJ1-1|TRBV30|TRBD1
CAWSARGRGYTEAFF
TGTGCCTGGAGTGCCAGGGGGCGAGGGTACACTGAAGCTTTCTTT
>.|TRBJ2-7|TRBV10-3|.
CAISGRTNPEYEQYF
TGTGCCATCAGTGGCCGGACCAACCCAGAATACGAGCAGTACTTC
>.|TRBJ1-3|TRBV9|.
CASSVGWRESSGNTIYF
TGTGCCAGCAGCGTAGGGTGGAGGGAGAGCTCTGGAAACACCATATATTTT
>.|TRBJ1-1|TRBV5-5|TRBD1
CASSPDRGTEAFF
TGTGCCAGCAGTCCGGACAGGGGCACTGAAGCTTTCTTT
>.|TRBJ2-3|TRBV15|.
CATSRDLGDTQYF
TGTGCCACCAGCAGAGATTTGGGGGATACGCAGTATTTT
>.|TRBJ1-2|TRBV6-5|TRBD1
CASIPLQGALVGYTF
TGTGCCAGCATCCCACTGCAGGGGGCTTTGGTAGGCTACACCTTC
>few|TRBJ2-3|TRBV7-6|TRBD1
CASSSGTGTDTQYF
TGTGCCAGCAGCTCCGGGACAGGCACAGATACGCAGTATTTT
>.|TRBJ1-1|TRBV7-8|TRBD1
CASSPPTGTNTEAFF
TGTGCCAGCAGCCCTCCGACAGGGACGAACACTGAAGCTTTCTTT
>.|TRBJ2-3|TRBV14|.
CASSQMGSRADTQYF
TGTGCCAGCAGCCAAATGGGGTCGCGGGCAGATACGCAGTATTTT
>.|TRBJ1-1|TRBV27|TRBD1
CASSLDYRGEAFF
TGTGCCAGCAGTCTCGACTACAGGGGTGAAGCTTTCTTT
>.|TRBJ1-4|TRBV7-9|.
CASSQSRAANEKLFF
TGTGCCAGCAGCCAATCCAGGGCGGCTAATGAAAAACTGTTTTTT
>.|TRBJ1-3|TRBV30|.
CAWSNGNSGNTIYF
TGTGCCTGGAGTAATGGAAACTCTGGAAACACCATATATTTT
>.|TRBJ1-1|TRBV18|TRBD1
CASSPRGQGDEAFF
TGTGCCAGCTCACCGCGGGGACAGGGTGATGAAGCTTTCTTT